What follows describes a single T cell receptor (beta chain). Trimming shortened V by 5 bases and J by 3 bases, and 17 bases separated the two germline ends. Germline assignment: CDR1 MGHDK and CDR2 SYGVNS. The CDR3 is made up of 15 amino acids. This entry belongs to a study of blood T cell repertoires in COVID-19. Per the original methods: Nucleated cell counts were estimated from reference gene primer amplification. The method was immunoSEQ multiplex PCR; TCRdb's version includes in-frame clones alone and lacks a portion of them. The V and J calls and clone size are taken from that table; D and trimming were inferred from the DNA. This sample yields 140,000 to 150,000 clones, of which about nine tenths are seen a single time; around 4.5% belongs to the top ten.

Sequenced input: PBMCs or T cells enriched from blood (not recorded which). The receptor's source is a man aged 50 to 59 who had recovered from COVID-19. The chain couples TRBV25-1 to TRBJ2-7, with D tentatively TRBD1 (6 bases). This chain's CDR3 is CASSPNRQVLYEQYF. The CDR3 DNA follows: TGTGCCAGCAGTCCTAACAGACAGGTCCTCTACGAGCAGTACTTC.